This TCR beta chain was observed in a study of T cells in narcolepsy. Study-wide findings and caveats: No autoreactive T cell clone sequences appeared in some memory CD4+ repertoires. Reportedly, autoreactive clonotypes were serially detected in patients' blood but not controls'.

Worth noting for this clone: Antigen unknown.

Generated by immunoSEQ multiplex PCR, the TCRdb table keeps only in-frame clones and is missing some. The sample lists just over 20,000 clones, 92% occurring once. The CDR3 runs to 12 residues. After removal of 6 bases from V and 2 bases from J, the junction contained 3 bases not matched to a gene. Germline V CDR1 and CDR2: SQVTM, ANQGSEA. This chain links TRBV29-1 with TRBJ2-7; 8 bases align to TRBD1. The material sequenced was CD45RA- memory CD4+ T cells from PBMCs. The sequence was obtained from a human donor with narcolepsy. CDR3 residues: CSVRDRTYEQYF. Here the CDR3 DNA reads TGCAGCGTCCGGGACAGGACCTACGAGCAGTACTTC.